This section outlines one TCR beta chain sequence together with its context. The antigen is undetermined. The data are from a study of T cell responses to AZD1222 COVID-19 vaccine. The method was immunoSEQ multiplex PCR; TCRdb's version includes in-frame clones alone and lacks a portion of them. The sample comprises 100,000 to 150,000 clones, 90% of which are singletons, and about 4.3% rests with the top ten. Study-level findings and limits: Seropositive at baseline were only a handful of AZD1222 recipients. Donors in the cohort were predominantly white British and more often female, and clonal diversity was possibly underestimated.

The CDR3 runs 16 residues. From germline, CDR1 is MGHRA and CDR2 YSYEKL. V shed 2 bases and J shed 5 bases, with 16 bases lying between them. The chain joins TRBV4-1 to TRBJ2-1; possibly TRBD2 for D (7 bases). The sample consisted of peripheral blood, taken on day 0 of MenACWY control vaccination. The TCR comes from an adult in good health. The CDR3 region has the DNA TGCGCCAGCAGCCAATCTAGGGGGGGGTCAAACAATGAGCAGTTCTTC. Its translation is CASSQSRGGSNNEQFF.